The source of this T cell receptor (beta chain) is a study of blood T cell repertoires in COVID-19. Germline CDR1 is SGHAT and CDR2 is FQNNGV. V shed 8 bases and J shed 4 bases, with 17 bases lying between them. The CDR3 contains 14 residues. Sequencing used immunoSEQ multiplex PCR; TCRdb keeps in-frame clones, though not all of them. Seen here are 500,000 or so clones, 87% observed once, and the top ten hold roughly 0.72%. This chain joins TRBV11-2 and TRBJ1-2; possible D gene TRBD1, 6 bases. The TCR was taken from a woman between 18 and 29 years old who had recovered from COVID-19. Sequencing input: PBMCs or T cells enriched from blood (not recorded which). CDR3 region: CASSGDPKFYGYTF. The CDR3 nucleotides read TGTGCCAGCTCAGGGGATCCCAAGTTCTATGGCTACACCTTC.